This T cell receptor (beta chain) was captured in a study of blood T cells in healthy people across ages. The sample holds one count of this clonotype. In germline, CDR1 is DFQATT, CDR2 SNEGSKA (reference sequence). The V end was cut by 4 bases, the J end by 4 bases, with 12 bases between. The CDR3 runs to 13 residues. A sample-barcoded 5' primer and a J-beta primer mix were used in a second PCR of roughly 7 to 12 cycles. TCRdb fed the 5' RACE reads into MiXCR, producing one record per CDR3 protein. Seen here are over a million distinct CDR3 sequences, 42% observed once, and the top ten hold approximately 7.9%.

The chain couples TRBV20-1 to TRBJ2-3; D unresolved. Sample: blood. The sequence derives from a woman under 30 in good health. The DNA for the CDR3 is TGCAGTGCTATACAAGACTGGGCAGATACGCAGTATTTT. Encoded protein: CSAIQDWADTQYF.